The TCR beta chain described here comes from a study of blood T cell repertoires in COVID-19. In the study overall: Sites in the United States, Italy and Spain provided acute and convalescent COVID-19 samples. Nucleic acid was either cDNA or gDNA, and it came from T cells, B-cell-depleted T cells, or PBMCs.

Germline assignment: CDR1 MNHEY and CDR2 SVGAGI. Between the trimmed V and J ends, which lost 4 bases and 8 bases, there was a span of 17 bases. CDR3 size: 15 residues. In the original analysis: The authors estimated nucleated cell counts from reference gene primer amplification. Clones were sequenced by immunoSEQ multiplex PCR, and TCRdb holds only the in-frame ones, with some missing. From that table come the V and J calls and clone size; the DNA was used to work out D and trimming. The table lists roughly 330,000 clones, roughly nine tenths of them singletons, with around 6.6% in the top ten. The TCR was taken from a man between 18 and 29 years old who had recovered from COVID-19. This chain links TRBV6-5 with TRBJ1-4, with D maybe TRBD1 (6 bases). Sequences were obtained from peripheral blood. The CDR3 protein is CASSSLGQGKEKLFF. In DNA, the CDR3 is TGTGCCAGCAGTTCCCTAGGGCAGGGGAAGGAAAAACTGTTTTTT.